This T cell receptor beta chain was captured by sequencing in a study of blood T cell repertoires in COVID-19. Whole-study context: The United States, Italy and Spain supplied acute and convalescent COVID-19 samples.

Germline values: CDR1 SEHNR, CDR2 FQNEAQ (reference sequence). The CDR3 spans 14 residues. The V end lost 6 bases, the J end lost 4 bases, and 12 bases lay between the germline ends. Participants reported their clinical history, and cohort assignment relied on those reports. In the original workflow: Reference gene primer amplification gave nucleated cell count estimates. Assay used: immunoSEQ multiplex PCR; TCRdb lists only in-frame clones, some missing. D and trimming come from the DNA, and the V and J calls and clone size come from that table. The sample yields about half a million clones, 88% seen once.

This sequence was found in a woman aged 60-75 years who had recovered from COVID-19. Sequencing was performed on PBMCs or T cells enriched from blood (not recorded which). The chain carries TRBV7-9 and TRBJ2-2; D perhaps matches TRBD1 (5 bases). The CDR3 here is CASRHRTGTGELFF. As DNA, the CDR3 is TGTGCCAGCAGACACAGGACGGGCACCGGGGAGCTGTTTTTT.